The 23 T cell receptor beta chains reported below all come from one sample, sequenced in a study of blood T cell repertoires in COVID-19. This table comes from immunoSEQ multiplex PCR, and its TCRdb copy is limited to in-frame clones, with some not included. In the table there are a few hundred thousand clones, about 89% of which are singletons. Material: peripheral blood. These receptors were obtained from a man in his forties who had recovered from COVID-19.

The rearrangement links TRBV19 to TRBJ1-4; 9 nucleotides line up with TRBD1. V was pared by 4 bases and J by 4 bases, with 7 bases of the junction left unmatched. Germline V CDR1 and CDR2: LNHDA, SQIVND (reference sequence). The CDR3 loop spans 16 amino acids. DNA of the CDR3: TGTGCCAGTAGTACCGGGACAGGGCCAGTTAATGAAAAACTGTTTTTT. Protein: CASSTGTGPVNEKLFF. The full variable domain, its missing parts supplied by reference TRBV19 and TRBJ1-4, is DGGITQSPKYLFRKEGQNVTLSCEQNLNHDAMYWYRQDPGQGLRLIYYSQIVNDFQKGDIAEGYSVSREKKESFPLTVTSAQKNPTAFYLCASSTGTGPVNEKLFFGSGTQLSVL.

This CDR3 is CASRPTVYGYTF. The CDR3, as DNA: TGTGCCAGCAGACCGACAGTCTATGGCTACACCTTC. This chain links TRBV5-8 with TRBJ1-2; D is perhaps TRBD1 (5 bases). There are 12 residues in the CDR3. With 5 bases removed from V and 4 bases from J, the gap between germline ends came to 9 bases. Germline CDR1 is SGHTS and CDR2 is YDEGEE. Filled out from reference TRBV5-8 and TRBJ1-2, the complete variable domain reads EAGVTQSPTHLIKTRGQQATLRCSPISGHTSVYWYQQALGLGLQFLLWYDEGEERNRGNFPPRFSGRQFPNYSSELNVNALELEDSALYLCASRPTVYGYTFGSGTRLTVV.

Concerning this clone: At one boundary the junction diverges from the germline segment, which might be a read error. This chain connects TRBV2 to TRBJ2-1; the match to TRBD2 covers 13 bases. This CDR3 contains 15 residues. Germline loops: CDR1 SNHLY, CDR2 FYNNEI. The CDR3 DNA sequence: TGTGCAAGCAAGGGGACTAGCGGGACCTACAATGAGCAGTTCTTC. Its translation: CASKGTSGTYNEQFF.

V gene TRBV7-8 combines with J gene TRBJ2-7, with 8 bases that match TRBD1. The CDR3 loop spans 17 amino acids. Germline V lookup: CDR1 SGHVS, CDR2 FQNEAQ. Trimming cost V 1 base and J 6 bases; bases outside gene matches: 14. Written as DNA, the CDR3 is TGTGCCAGCAGCTTAGTTGGACAGGGCTTCAATGTTGCCGAGCAGTACTTC. It specifies CASSLVGQGFNVAEQYF.

The chain employs TRBV4-1 and TRBJ2-3; TRBD2 matches at 8 bases. V dropped 1 base and J dropped 6; count of bases not matched to a gene: 3. CDR1 is MGHRA, CDR2 YSYEKL, per germline. The CDR3 contains 14 residues. The CDR3 bases are TGCGCCAGCAGCCAAGGGACTAGCTGGGATACGCAGTATTTT. This gives the protein CASSQGTSWDTQYF.

J is TRBJ2-2 and V is TRBV6-2 or TRBV6-3, with TRBD1 as a possible D gene (6 bases). CDR3 length equals 14 residues. The V end lost 3 bases, the J end lost 5 bases, and 10 bases lay between the germline ends. The V gene's germline CDR1 is MNHEY and CDR2 SVGEGT. The CDR3 region is CASSYWGPTGELFF. The CDR3 nucleotides read TGTGCCAGCAGTTATTGGGGGCCGACCGGGGAGCTGTTTTTT.

The chain couples TRBV29-1 to TRBJ2-3; D is undetermined. Deletions cut 7 bases from V and 2 bases from J, with 7 bases between. This CDR3 spans 11 amino acids. Germline CDR1 reads SQVTM; CDR2 reads ANQGSEA. CDR3 region: CSAWLTDTQYF. The CDR3 DNA follows: TGCAGCGCTTGGCTCACAGATACGCAGTATTTT.

The chain links TRBV18 to TRBJ2-7; no reliable D call. Trimming removed 3 bases from V and 9 bases from J, with 18 bases in between. The CDR3 runs 14 residues. The germline V gene encodes CDR1 KGHSH and CDR2 LQKENI. CDR3 DNA sequence: TGTGCCAGCTCACCCCTCCCGACTCCGCCCTTGCAGTACTTC. This encodes CASSPLPTPPLQYF.

The genes are TRBV27 and TRBJ2-7; 7 nucleotides align to TRBD2. V shed 6 bases, J shed 2 bases, and the junction held 10 bases outside the gene matches. The CDR3 consists of 15 residues. The germline V gene encodes CDR1 MNHEY and CDR2 SMNVEV (reference sequence). CDR3 sequence: CASRAHPRGAYEQYF. CDR3 coding DNA: TGTGCCAGCAGGGCCCATCCCCGGGGGGCCTACGAGCAGTACTTC.

The V gene is TRBV5-1, the J gene TRBJ1-2; D possibly corresponds to TRBD1 (6 bases). Germline V lookup: CDR1 SGHRS, CDR2 YFSETQ. CDR3 size: 17 residues. The ends were cut back, 0 bases at V and 14 bases at J, with 29 bases in the middle. CDR3 DNA sequence: TGCGCCAGCAGCTTGGAATCCCCCTTGGACAGTTCGTTCCCTACAACCTTC. It specifies CASSLESPLDSSFPTTF.

DNA of the CDR3: TGTGCCAGCAGCAAACCGCCTTGGCGAGGACAGGCCTACGAGCAGTACTTC. Encoded protein: CASSKPPWRGQAYEQYF. The chain recombines TRBV21-1 with TRBJ2-7; the table's D call of TRBD1 was not tested on the DNA. TRBV21-1 is labeled a pseudogene. The CDR3 totals 17 residues.

The gene calls are TRBV11-2 and TRBJ1-6, with D perhaps matching TRBD1 (6 bases). The CDR3 consists of 16 residues. Trimming cost V 5 bases and J 7 bases, with 18 bases left between them. Germline loops: CDR1 SGHAT, CDR2 FQNNGV. CDR3 in amino acids: CASSPIPRGQNSPLHF. The CDR3 DNA reads as TGTGCCAGCAGCCCCATCCCTCGGGGACAAAATTCACCCCTCCACTTT.

The chain couples TRBV12-3 or TRBV12-4 to TRBJ1-1, with D perhaps TRBD1 (6 bases). This CDR3 is built from 13 residues. The V and J ends lost 6 bases and 1 base respectively, with 9 bases between them. The CDR3 loop is CASRTDRNTEAFF. The CDR3 DNA reads as TGTGCCAGCAGAACGGACAGGAACACTGAAGCTTTCTTT.

The rearrangement uses TRBV19 and TRBJ1-1; D is unresolved. This CDR3 region has 14 residues. Germline V gene lookup returns CDR1 LNHDA and CDR2 SQIVND (reference sequence). Trimming pared 9 bases from V and 0 bases from J, leaving 14 bases between. CDR3 in amino acids: CASARKSMNTEAFF. The CDR3 DNA reads TGTGCCAGCGCGCGAAAAAGCATGAACACTGAAGCTTTCTTT. Variable domain in full (rest from reference TRBV19 and TRBJ1-1): DGGITQSPKYLFRKEGQNVTLSCEQNLNHDAMYWYRQDPGQGLRLIYYSQIVNDFQKGDIAEGYSVSREKKESFPLTVTSAQKNPTAFYLCASARKSMNTEAFFGQGTRLTVV.

V and J are TRBV19 and TRBJ2-2, with D unclear. The CDR3 spans 16 residues. The germline V gene encodes CDR1 LNHDA and CDR2 SQIVND (reference sequence). With 1 base removed from V and 1 base from J, the gap between germline ends came to 10 bases. In DNA, the CDR3 is TGTGCCAGTAGTATAGTAGTGCCGATGAACACCGGGGAGCTGTTTTTT. As protein: CASSIVVPMNTGELFF.

The chain carries TRBV7-2 and TRBJ2-7; TRBD2 might be the D (7 bases). The CDR3 is made up of 16 amino acids. Trimming stripped 5 bases from V and 2 bases from J, with 19 bases between. Germline V gene data show CDR1 as SGHTA and CDR2 as FQGNSA. The CDR3 reads CASSRRGAGAPYEQYF. The CDR3, as DNA: TGTGCCAGCAGCCGGAGGGGGGCGGGGGCCCCCTACGAGCAGTACTTC.

J is TRBJ2-1 and V is TRBV30; D may be TRBD2 (5 bases). This CDR3 is 13 amino acids long. V was shortened by 7 bases and J by 4 bases, with 14 bases between the two germline ends. Germline CDR1 and CDR2: GTSNPN and SVGIG (reference sequence). The CDR3 sequence is CAFGGAAYNEQFF. In DNA, the CDR3 is TGTGCCTTTGGCGGAGCGGCATACAATGAGCAGTTCTTC. The entire variable domain, with the rest obtained from reference TRBV30 and TRBJ2-1, is as follows: SQTIHQWPATLVQPVGSPLSLECTVEGTSNPNLYWYRQAAGRGLQLLFYSVGIGQISSEVPQNLSASRPQDRQFILSSKKLLLSDSGFYLCAFGGAAYNEQFFGPGTRLTVL.

The chain employs TRBV6-2 or TRBV6-3 and TRBJ1-2, with D possibly being TRBD1 (5 bases). Trimming removed 1 base at V and 8 bases at J, with 17 bases between. The CDR3 extends over 15 amino acids. CDR1 is MNHEY, CDR2 SVGEGT, per germline. The CDR3 protein is CASSYLGLPSRGYTF. The CDR3 nucleotides are TGTGCCAGCAGTTACTTGGGGCTTCCATCCAGAGGCTACACCTTC.

The V call is TRBV9, the J call TRBJ1-1; D is possibly TRBD1 (5 bases). The length of the CDR3 is 14 residues. Germline CDR1 and CDR2: SGDLS and YYNGEE. The ends were cut back, 3 bases at V and 5 bases at J, with 14 bases in the middle. As DNA, the CDR3 is TGTGCCAGCAGCGCCCAGGGTTTAAGAACTGAAGCTTTCTTT. It codes for CASSAQGLRTEAFF.

This clone was observed a few times. The chain is built from TRBV11-3 and TRBJ2-3; 8 bases map to TRBD2. CDR3 length: 15 amino acids. Unmatched junction bases numbered 5, after V lost 5 bases and J lost 1 base. Per germline, CDR1 SGHNT and CDR2 YENEEA. As DNA, the CDR3 is TGTGCCAGCAGCCTCGGGGGGGAGCGCACAGATACGCAGTATTTT. It specifies CASSLGGERTDTQYF.

The chain combines TRBV6-2 or TRBV6-3 with TRBJ2-1; TRBD2 is a possible D gene (6 bases). The V end lost 0 bases, the J end lost 1 base, and 7 bases lay between the germline ends. Germline-derived CDR1 and CDR2 are MNHEY and SVGEGT. CDR3 length equals 15 residues. The CDR3 nucleotides are TGTGCCAGCAGTTACTCCGGGGGATCCTACAATGAGCAGTTCTTC. Translated: CASSYSGGSYNEQFF.

The chain recombines TRBV7-9 with TRBJ2-7; a possible D gene is TRBD1 (7 bases). Germline lookup yields CDR1 SEHNR and CDR2 FQNEAQ (reference sequence). Trimming pared 4 bases from V and 5 bases from J, leaving 21 bases between. This CDR3 is built from 16 residues. CDR3 sequence reads: CASSSGGGAKANEQYF. Written as DNA, the CDR3 is TGTGCCAGCAGCTCCGGAGGGGGCGCCAAGGCAAACGAGCAGTACTTC.

The chain couples TRBV12-3 or TRBV12-4 to TRBJ2-3, with D maybe TRBD2 (6 bases). The CDR3 sequence is 13 residues long. V lost 11 bases to trimming and J lost 2 bases, with 14 bases between them. The CDR3 sequence: CASSGLLTDTQYF. As DNA, the CDR3 is TGTGCCTCGTCGGGACTCCTCACAGATACGCAGTATTTT.